This T cell receptor beta chain emerged from a study of CD8+ T cells in alopecia areata. Study context: A 6-month off-drug phase came after tofacitinib, which had lasted 6 to 18 months. Findings and limits, study-wide: Scalp clonality and expanded CD8+ clones among the top 100 showed significant decreases with tofacitinib.

This clone was recorded a few times. As yet, its antigen is unknown. In each case, RNA was isolated and then reverse transcribed into cDNA as the sequencing template. Assay used: immunoSEQ multiplex PCR; TCRdb lists only in-frame clones, some missing. The sample comprises 95,000 to 100,000 clones, 60% to 75% of which are singletons, and around a sixth rests with the top ten. Germline-derived CDR1 and CDR2 are MNHEY and SMNVEV (reference sequence). Unmatched junction bases numbered 11, after V lost 4 bases and J lost 5 bases. This CDR3 comprises 16 residues. Treatment indicated: oral pan-JAK inhibitor, 5-10 mg twice daily. As part of sample collection, lesional scalp punch biopsies and peripheral blood were taken from alopecia areata patients.

Material: CD8+ T cells sorted from blood, obtained at week 4, from a patient treated with tofacitinib. This receptor was identified in a human donor with alopecia areata. V usage is TRBV27 and J usage is TRBJ2-7; 10 nucleotides align to TRBD1. The CDR3 is CASSSHPGQGLHEQYF. CDR3 nucleotides: TGTGCCAGCAGTTCCCATCCGGGACAGGGGCTCCACGAGCAGTACTTC.